Below, 23 T cell receptor beta chains from the same sample are listed, as sequenced in a study of STAT5B mutations in CD4+ large granular lymphocyte leukemia. The method was immunoSEQ multiplex PCR; TCRdb's version includes in-frame clones alone and lacks a portion of them. This table holds about 30,000 clones, about 85% found once. The specimen was CD4+ T cells from blood buffy coats. These receptor sequences come from a human donor in good health.

The chain recombines TRBV11-2 with TRBJ2-1; 11 nucleotides align to TRBD2. Germline lookup yields CDR1 SGHAT and CDR2 FQNNGV. J lost 8 bases, V lost 0 bases, and 3 bases had no gene match. The CDR3 loop spans 15 amino acids. DNA for the CDR3: TGTGCCAGCAGCTTAGAGGCTAGCGGGAGGCATGAGCAGTTCTTC. It encodes CASSLEASGRHEQFF.

This chain uses TRBV7-9 with TRBJ1-3, with 10 positions matching TRBD1. The trim removed 5 bases at V and 4 bases at J, leaving 8 bases unmatched. This CDR3 region has 16 residues. CDR1 is SEHNR, CDR2 FQNEAQ, per germline (reference sequence). CDR3 nucleotides: TGTGCCAGCAGCCCCACTGGGACAGGGGAAGGAAACACCATATATTTT. Protein product: CASSPTGTGEGNTIYF.

This clone was seen once. V usage is TRBV10-3 and J usage is TRBJ1-1; D is unresolved. CDR1 is ENHRY, CDR2 SYGVKD, per germline. V lost 6 bases and J 1 base, leaving 9 bases between the germline ends. This CDR3 is built from 13 residues. The CDR3 is CAIRTDGNTEAFF. The CDR3, as DNA: TGTGCCATCAGAACCGACGGGAACACTGAAGCTTTCTTT.

The CDR3 sequence: CASSYSGTNEKLFF. The DNA for the CDR3 is TGCGCCAGCAGCTACAGTGGAACTAATGAAAAACTGTTTTTT. This sequence joins TRBV5-1 and TRBJ1-4; D gene ambiguous. Germline V CDR1 and CDR2: SGHRS, YFSETQ. This CDR3 spans 14 amino acids. V dropped 3 bases and J dropped 1 base, with 7 bases sitting between them.

The V call is TRBV5-1, the J call TRBJ2-1; D unclear. The CDR3 covers 13 residues. The germline CDR1 and CDR2 sequences are SGHRS and YFSETQ. V lost 1 base, J lost 10 bases, and 12 bases lay in between. As DNA, the CDR3 is TGCGCCAGCAGCTTGCATTCGGTGAGGGAGCAGTTCTTC. This codes for CASSLHSVREQFF.

The chain employs TRBV29-1 and TRBJ1-2; no reliable D call. The CDR3 extends over 15 amino acids. The germline gives CDR1 SQVTM, CDR2 ANQGSEA. The V and J ends lost 3 bases and 1 base respectively, with 15 bases between them. The CDR3 nucleotides read TGCAGCGTTGAGGCCAGCTCCATTCTTAACTATGGCTACACCTTC. It is translated as CSVEASSILNYGYTF. Using reference TRBV29-1 and TRBJ1-2 for the parts outside the CDR3, the full variable domain is SAVISQKPSRDICQRGTSLTIQCQVDSQVTMMFWYRQQPGQSLTLIATANQGSEATYESGFVIDKFPISRPNLTFSTLTVSNMSPEDSSIYLCSVEASSILNYGYTFGSGTRLTVV.

V and J are TRBV14 and TRBJ2-7; D uncertain. V was trimmed by 3 bases and J by 9 bases, leaving 12 bases between them. This CDR3 is 12 amino acids long. CDR1 SGHDN and CDR2 FVKESK come from the germline V gene. The CDR3 protein is CASSQTASGQYF. In nucleotides, the CDR3 is TGTGCCAGCAGCCAGACCGCTTCGGGGCAGTACTTC.

This chain links TRBV19 with TRBJ1-2; D is uncertain. The V gene lost 1 base and the J gene lost 2 bases, with 11 bases spanning the gap. The CDR3 loop spans 15 amino acids. Germline V CDR1 and CDR2: LNHDA, SQIVND (reference sequence). The CDR3: CASSIGYADNYGYTF. The CDR3 nucleotides read TGTGCCAGTAGTATAGGTTACGCAGACAACTATGGCTACACCTTC.

The genes are TRBV18 and TRBJ2-7; D unclear. Germline-derived CDR1 and CDR2 are KGHSH and LQKENI. V lost 1 base and J lost 4, with 11 bases in between. This CDR3 spans 14 amino acids. Here the CDR3 DNA reads TGTGCCAGCTCACCACAGGGAAGGTCGTACGAGCAGTACTTC. It codes for CASSPQGRSYEQYF.

The V and J genes are TRBV6-1 and TRBJ1-5; D not certain. Germline assignment: CDR1 MNHNS and CDR2 SASEGT. CDR3 length equals 14 residues. V was trimmed by 4 bases and J by 0 bases, leaving 7 bases between them. Here the CDR3 reads CASSAEYSNQPQHF. DNA of the CDR3: TGTGCCAGCAGTGCAGAATATAGCAATCAGCCCCAGCATTTT.

V and J are TRBV7-6 and TRBJ2-2; no clear D gene. The V and J ends lost 5 bases and 6 bases respectively, with 16 bases between them. The CDR3 is 15 amino acids. Germline lookup yields CDR1 SGHVS and CDR2 FNYEAQ. CDR3: CASSRDYFRSGELFF. The CDR3 DNA reads as TGTGCCAGCAGCAGGGATTACTTTCGATCCGGGGAGCTGTTTTTT.

This sequence joins TRBV6-5 and TRBJ2-7, with 8 bases that match TRBD1. The V segment lost 11 bases and the J segment 2 bases; nucleotides outside the gene matches: 5. The CDR3 contains 12 residues. Looked up from germline, CDR1 is MNHEY and CDR2 is SVGAGI. The CDR3: CASRTGPYEQYF. The CDR3 DNA is TGTGCCTCTAGGACAGGGCCCTACGAGCAGTACTTC.

The chain has TRBV19 and TRBJ2-3; 8 bases are a match to TRBD2. With 5 bases clipped from V and 3 bases from J, the junction kept 7 bases outside the gene matches. Per germline, CDR1 LNHDA and CDR2 SQIVND (reference sequence). The CDR3 consists of 15 residues. CDR3 coding DNA: TGTGCCAGTAGTCCCTCGGGACTAGGGACAGATACGCAGTATTTT. This encodes CASSPSGLGTDTQYF.

The rearrangement uses TRBV18 and TRBJ2-4; 7 bases fit TRBD1. After removal of 3 bases from V and 1 base from J, the junction contained 9 bases not matched to a gene. CDR1 and CDR2 from the germline V gene are KGHSH and LQKENI. The CDR3 is 17 residues long. CDR3 region: CASSPQQGTGAKNIQYF. CDR3 DNA: TGTGCCAGCTCACCCCAACAGGGGACGGGTGCCAAAAACATTCAGTACTTC.

J is TRBJ2-3 and V is TRBV7-9, with a possible D match to TRBD2 (5 bases). Trimming cost V 5 bases and J 7 bases, with 7 bases left between them. This CDR3 contains 11 residues. Germline V gives CDR1 SEHNR, CDR2 FQNEAQ (reference sequence). CDR3 in DNA: TGTGCCAGCAGCACGGGAAATACGCAGTATTTT. Its translation is CASSTGNTQYF.

This clone appeared a few times. The chain recombines TRBV5-1 with TRBJ1-4; 9 bases map to TRBD1. Germline-derived CDR1 and CDR2 are SGHRS and YFSETQ. This CDR3 is 15 amino acids long. V shed 4 bases, J shed 8 bases, and the junction held 9 bases outside the gene matches. CDR3 in amino acids: CASSATGTGYEKLFF. For the CDR3, the DNA is TGCGCCAGCAGCGCAACCGGGACAGGGTACGAAAAACTGTTTTTT.

V gene TRBV7-9 combines with J gene TRBJ2-3; no clear D. CDR3 size: 12 residues. The germline CDR1 and CDR2 sequences are SEHNR and FQNEAQ (reference sequence). Trimming took 5 bases from V and 3 from J, leaving 6 bases between them. The CDR3 DNA reads as TGTGCCAGCAGCACTACGACAGATACGCAGTATTTT. Translating it yields CASSTTTDTQYF. Variable domain in full (rest from reference TRBV7-9 and TRBJ2-3): DTGVSQNPRHKITKRGQNVTFRCDPISEHNRLYWYRQTLGQGPEFLTYFQNEAQLEKSRLLSDRFSAERPKGSFSTLEIQRTEQGDSAMYLCASSTTTDTQYFGPGTRLTVL.

V is TRBV2 and J is TRBJ1-5; 9 bases are a match to TRBD1. The length of the CDR3 is 14 residues. The V segment lost 5 bases and the J segment 5 bases; nucleotides outside the gene matches: 4. CDR1 SNHLY and CDR2 FYNNEI come from the germline V gene. DNA of the CDR3: TGTGCCAGCAGTCGGGACAGGGTCGATCAGCCCCAGCATTTT. As protein: CASSRDRVDQPQHF.

J is TRBJ2-1 and V is TRBV7-2; 8 positions match TRBD1. This CDR3 comprises 15 residues. After removal of 3 bases from V and 3 bases from J, the junction contained 4 bases not matched to a gene. Germline V gene lookup returns CDR1 SGHTA and CDR2 FQGNSA. CDR3 protein: CASSFGQGIYNEQFF. The CDR3 DNA sequence: TGTGCCAGCAGCTTTGGACAGGGAATCTACAATGAGCAGTTCTTC.

The V call is TRBV27, the J call TRBJ2-5, with 9 bases lining up with TRBD2. Germline CDR1 reads MNHEY; CDR2 reads SMNVEV (reference sequence). The CDR3 length is 16 residues. The V segment lost 6 bases and the J segment 2 bases; nucleotides outside the gene matches: 10. The CDR3, as DNA: TGTGCCAGCAGCCGTCTAGAGACTAGCGGTCAAGAGACCCAGTACTTC. This translates into CASSRLETSGQETQYF.

The chain employs TRBV12-2 and TRBJ1-5; TRBD1, the table's D call, lacks a check against the DNA. TRBV12-2 is annotated as a pseudogene. This CDR3 is 15 amino acids long. As DNA, the CDR3 is TGTGCAAGTCGCTCGACAGGGTATAGCAATCAGCCCCAGCATTTT. It specifies CASRSTGYSNQPQHF.

The chain recombines TRBV7-9 with TRBJ2-5; 10 nucleotides align to TRBD1. The CDR3 totals 14 residues. CDR1 and CDR2 from the germline V gene are SEHNR and FQNEAQ (reference sequence). J was trimmed by 5 bases and V by 5 bases; bases with no gene match: 5. The chain's CDR3 is CASSPRDRGETQYF. CDR3 nucleotide sequence: TGTGCCAGCAGCCCCAGGGACAGGGGTGAGACCCAGTACTTC.

The V and J genes are TRBV5-4 and TRBJ2-7; 8 bases align to TRBD1. The CDR3 is made up of 14 amino acids. Germline loops: CDR1 SGHNT, CDR2 YYREEE (reference sequence). With V trimmed by 0 bases and J by 3 bases, 2 bases remained unmatched. The CDR3 reads CASSLAGGIYEQYF. DNA of the CDR3: TGTGCCAGCAGCTTGGCAGGGGGCATCTACGAGCAGTACTTC.